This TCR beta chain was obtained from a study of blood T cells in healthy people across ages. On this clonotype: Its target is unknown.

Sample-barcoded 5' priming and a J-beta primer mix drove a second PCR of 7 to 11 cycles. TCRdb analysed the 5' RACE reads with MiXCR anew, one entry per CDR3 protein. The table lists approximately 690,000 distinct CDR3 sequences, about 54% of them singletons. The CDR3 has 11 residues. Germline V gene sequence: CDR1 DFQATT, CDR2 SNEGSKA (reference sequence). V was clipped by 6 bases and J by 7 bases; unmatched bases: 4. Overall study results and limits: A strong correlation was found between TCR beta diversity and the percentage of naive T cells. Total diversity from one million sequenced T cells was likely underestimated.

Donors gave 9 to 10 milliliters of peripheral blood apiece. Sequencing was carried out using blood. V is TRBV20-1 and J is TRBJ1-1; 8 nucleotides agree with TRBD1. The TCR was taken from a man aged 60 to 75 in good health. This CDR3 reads CSAIGTGEAFF. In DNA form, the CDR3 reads TGCAGTGCCATTGGGACAGGTGAAGCTTTCTTT.